One and the same sample provided the 20 T cell receptor beta chains below, sequenced in a study of Ad26.COV2.S vaccination and SARS-CoV-2 variants. The data were produced by immunoSEQ multiplex PCR, yet TCRdb's version contains in-frame clones alone and is incomplete. Among approximately 150,000 clones, 86% were seen once, and the ten largest hold 4.5% to 6%. The sequencing used peripheral blood, collected after recovery from COVID-19. Receptor source: a human donor who had recovered from COVID-19.

This chain connects TRBV9 to TRBJ2-2; D gene uncertain. CDR1 and CDR2 (germline): SGDLS, YYNGEE. Trimming stripped 0 bases from V and 5 bases from J, with 5 bases between. This CDR3 is 13 amino acids long. DNA for the CDR3: TGTGCCAGCAGCGTAGTGGGGACCGGGGAGCTGTTTTTT. Its protein is CASSVVGTGELFF.

This chain connects TRBV19 to TRBJ2-3; D not resolved. Trimming cost V 0 bases and J 0 bases, with 16 bases left between them. This CDR3 contains 18 residues. Germline V CDR1 and CDR2: LNHDA, SQIVND (reference sequence). CDR3 loop: CASSIDRVRSRSTDTQYF. CDR3 sequence (DNA): TGTGCCAGTAGTATAGATCGGGTCAGATCTCGTAGCACAGATACGCAGTATTTT. Supplemented by reference TRBV19 and TRBJ2-3, the full variable domain reads DGGITQSPKYLFRKEGQNVTLSCEQNLNHDAMYWYRQDPGQGLRLIYYSQIVNDFQKGDIAEGYSVSREKKESFPLTVTSAQKNPTAFYLCASSIDRVRSRSTDTQYFGPGTRLTVL.

This sequence joins TRBV7-9 and TRBJ1-1, with TRBD1 identical over 9 bases. Germline V gene data show CDR1 as SEHNR and CDR2 as FQNEAQ (reference sequence). This CDR3 contains 17 residues. The ends lost 3 bases at V and 1 base at J; junction bases unmatched: 9. The CDR3 region has the DNA TGTGCCAGCAGCTTTCGGACAGGGGAACGGGCGAACACTGAAGCTTTCTTT. Protein product: CASSFRTGERANTEAFF.

The chain has TRBV28 and TRBJ1-1; no reliable D call. Germline assignment: CDR1 MDHEN and CDR2 SYDVKM. Trimming took 6 bases from V and 3 from J, leaving 8 bases between them. This CDR3 has 12 residues. This CDR3 is CASSLAYTEAFF. The DNA for the CDR3 is TGTGCCAGCAGCCTAGCTTACACTGAAGCTTTCTTT.

This chain joins TRBV27 and TRBJ1-2; D perhaps matches TRBD1 (5 bases). CDR3 length equals 13 residues. Germline CDR1 MNHEY, CDR2 SMNVEV (reference sequence). Trimming stripped 0 bases from V and 8 bases from J, with 10 bases between. The CDR3 DNA reads as TGTGCCAGCAGTTTATCGGGGGTCTCGGGCTACACCTTC. Its protein is CASSLSGVSGYTF.

In its sample, this clone was seen once. The chain uses TRBV7-2 and TRBJ1-1; 7 positions agree with TRBD1. This CDR3 spans 15 amino acids. Germline V gene lookup returns CDR1 SGHTA and CDR2 FQGNSA. V gave up 6 bases and J gave up 1 base; unmatched junction bases: 8. Here the CDR3 DNA reads TGTGCCAGCAGTAAAGCGGACAGGAGGAACACTGAAGCTTTCTTT. Protein product: CASSKADRRNTEAFF.

This rearrangement joins TRBV14 to TRBJ2-1; D is uncertain. This CDR3 comprises 13 residues. CDR1 is SGHDN, CDR2 FVKESK, per germline. V gave up 0 bases and J gave up 9 bases, with 9 bases separating them. This CDR3 is CASSQDRLLEQFF. DNA for the CDR3: TGTGCCAGCAGCCAAGATCGGCTACTTGAGCAGTTCTTC.

The CDR3 DNA sequence: TGCGCCAGCAGCTACACAGGGGATAGAAACACCATATATTTT. This encodes CASSYTGDRNTIYF. The genes are TRBV4-3 and TRBJ1-3; 7 nucleotides line up with TRBD1. V trimming: 5 bases; J trimming: 5 bases; junction bases outside the gene matches: 6. The CDR3 spans 14 residues. Germline CDR1 LGHNA, CDR2 YSLEER.

The genes are TRBV11-3 and TRBJ1-1; maybe TRBD1 (6 bases). The germline V gene has CDR1 SGHNT and CDR2 YENEEA. This CDR3 spans 14 amino acids. V was clipped by 5 bases and J by 4 bases, with 14 bases between them. CDR3 DNA sequence: TGTGCCAGCAGCCCCCCGGACAGCCCCACTGAAGCTTTCTTT. It encodes CASSPPDSPTEAFF.

This clone was seen only once. V is TRBV5-6 and J is TRBJ1-1; D ambiguous. From germline, CDR1 is SGHDT and CDR2 YYEEEE. The V gene lost 0 bases and the J gene lost 1 base, with 7 bases spanning the gap. The CDR3 length is 14 residues. The CDR3 DNA follows: TGTGCCAGCAGCTTGGCCTCGGGGAACACTGAAGCTTTCTTT. This codes for CASSLASGNTEAFF.

This chain joins TRBV4-3 and TRBJ1-1; TRBD1 is a possible D gene (6 bases). V lost 1 base and J 11 bases, leaving 17 bases between the germline ends. The CDR3 loop spans 14 amino acids. Germline loops: CDR1 LGHNA, CDR2 YSLEER. DNA of the CDR3: TGCGCCAGCAGCCAAGTGGGGGGGCGACAGGCGGCTTTCTTT. Translating gives CASSQVGGRQAAFF.

This chain links TRBV28 with TRBJ2-3; TRBD2 matches at 10 bases. V gave up 1 base and J gave up 0 bases; unmatched junction bases: 10. This CDR3 is 19 amino acids long. Germline values: CDR1 MDHEN, CDR2 SYDVKM. Written as DNA, the CDR3 is TGTGCCAGCAGTTTATATTTTCTAGCGGGGGACTCTAGCACAGATACGCAGTATTTT. It is translated as CASSLYFLAGDSSTDTQYF.

This chain uses TRBV2 with TRBJ2-1, with D perhaps being TRBD1 or TRBD2 (7 bases each). V was pared by 9 bases and J by 9 bases, with 12 bases between. The CDR3 spans 11 residues. In germline, CDR1 is SNHLY, CDR2 FYNNEI. For the CDR3, the DNA is TGTGCCAGGCAGGGGGAGGGTGAGCAGTTCTTC. It codes for CARQGEGEQFF.

The rearrangement links TRBV14 to TRBJ2-3; D gene ambiguous. The V gene's germline CDR1 is SGHDN and CDR2 FVKESK. This CDR3 has 15 amino acids. Trimming left V 1 base short and J 4 bases short, with 12 bases between. CDR3 nucleotides: TGTGCCAGCAGCCAAGCCACCCGAGGAGCAGATACGCAGTATTTT. Residues: CASSQATRGADTQYF.

The chain couples TRBV7-2 to TRBJ1-6; maybe TRBD1 (6 bases). Germline V gene data show CDR1 as SGHTA and CDR2 as FQGNSA. The CDR3 totals 14 residues. V lost 5 bases to trimming and J lost 4 bases, with 9 bases between them. CDR3 nucleotide sequence: TGTGCCAGCAGCGTGGACAGTTATAATTCACCCCTCCACTTT. Translated: CASSVDSYNSPLHF.

On this clone: The junction differs from germline at one of its ends, possibly a read error. The chain joins TRBV11-2 to TRBJ2-7, with D perhaps matching TRBD1 or TRBD2 (5 bases each). The germline CDR1 and CDR2 sequences are SGHAT and FQNNGV. CDR3 length equals 14 residues. The CDR3: CASSDVPGPYEQCF. DNA for the CDR3: TGTGCCAGCAGCGACGTCCCGGGACCCTACGAGCAGTGCTTC. Full variable domain (outside the CDR3, taken from reference TRBV11-2 and TRBJ2-7): EAGVAQSPRYKIIEKRQSVAFWCNPISGHATLYWYQQILGQGPKLLIQFQNNGVVDDSQLPKDRFSAERLKGVDSTLKIQPAKLEDSAVYLCASSDVPGPYEQCFGPGTRLTVT.

The chain links TRBV7-2 to TRBJ2-1; 11 nucleotides match TRBD2. CDR1 is SGHTA, CDR2 FQGNSA, per germline. This CDR3 is 16 amino acids long. V lost 1 base, J lost 6 bases, and 5 bases stayed unmatched. CDR3 bases: TGTGCCAGCAGCTTAGACGCTAGCGGGGGGACCAATGAGCAGTTCTTC. Residues: CASSLDASGGTNEQFF.

The V and J genes are TRBV30 and TRBJ1-3; D is unclear. V lost 5 bases and J 0 bases, leaving 14 bases between the germline ends. Germline CDR1 is GTSNPN and CDR2 is SVGIG (reference sequence). The CDR3 has 15 amino acids. This CDR3 reads CAWAHSPSSGNTIYF. The CDR3 nucleotides read TGTGCCTGGGCTCATTCCCCCTCCTCTGGAAACACCATATATTTT. The full variable domain, with the rest looked up from reference TRBV30 and TRBJ1-3, is SQTIHQWPATLVQPVGSPLSLECTVEGTSNPNLYWYRQAAGRGLQLLFYSVGIGQISSEVPQNLSASRPQDRQFILSSKKLLLSDSGFYLCAWAHSPSSGNTIYFGEGSWLTVV.

The chain has TRBV30 and TRBJ2-2, with D possibly TRBD2 on 6 matching bases. The V gene's germline CDR1 is GTSNPN and CDR2 SVGIG (reference sequence). The CDR3 runs to 14 residues. V lost 3 bases to trimming and J lost 5 bases, with 13 bases between them. The CDR3 DNA reads TGTGCCTGGAGCGGGAGCCGGGAGACCGGGGAGCTGTTTTTT. Amino acid sequence: CAWSGSRETGELFF.

The V gene is TRBV19, the J gene TRBJ2-1; tentative D call: TRBD1 (5 bases). Trimming stripped 8 bases from V and 3 bases from J, with 11 bases between. CDR1 is LNHDA, CDR2 SQIVND, per germline (reference sequence). The CDR3 sequence is 13 residues long. In nucleotides, the CDR3 is TGTGCCAGTGCAACAGGTGTCTACAATGAGCAGTTCTTC. This encodes CASATGVYNEQFF. Variable domain in full (rest from reference TRBV19 and TRBJ2-1): DGGITQSPKYLFRKEGQNVTLSCEQNLNHDAMYWYRQDPGQGLRLIYYSQIVNDFQKGDIAEGYSVSREKKESFPLTVTSAQKNPTAFYLCASATGVYNEQFFGPGTRLTVL.